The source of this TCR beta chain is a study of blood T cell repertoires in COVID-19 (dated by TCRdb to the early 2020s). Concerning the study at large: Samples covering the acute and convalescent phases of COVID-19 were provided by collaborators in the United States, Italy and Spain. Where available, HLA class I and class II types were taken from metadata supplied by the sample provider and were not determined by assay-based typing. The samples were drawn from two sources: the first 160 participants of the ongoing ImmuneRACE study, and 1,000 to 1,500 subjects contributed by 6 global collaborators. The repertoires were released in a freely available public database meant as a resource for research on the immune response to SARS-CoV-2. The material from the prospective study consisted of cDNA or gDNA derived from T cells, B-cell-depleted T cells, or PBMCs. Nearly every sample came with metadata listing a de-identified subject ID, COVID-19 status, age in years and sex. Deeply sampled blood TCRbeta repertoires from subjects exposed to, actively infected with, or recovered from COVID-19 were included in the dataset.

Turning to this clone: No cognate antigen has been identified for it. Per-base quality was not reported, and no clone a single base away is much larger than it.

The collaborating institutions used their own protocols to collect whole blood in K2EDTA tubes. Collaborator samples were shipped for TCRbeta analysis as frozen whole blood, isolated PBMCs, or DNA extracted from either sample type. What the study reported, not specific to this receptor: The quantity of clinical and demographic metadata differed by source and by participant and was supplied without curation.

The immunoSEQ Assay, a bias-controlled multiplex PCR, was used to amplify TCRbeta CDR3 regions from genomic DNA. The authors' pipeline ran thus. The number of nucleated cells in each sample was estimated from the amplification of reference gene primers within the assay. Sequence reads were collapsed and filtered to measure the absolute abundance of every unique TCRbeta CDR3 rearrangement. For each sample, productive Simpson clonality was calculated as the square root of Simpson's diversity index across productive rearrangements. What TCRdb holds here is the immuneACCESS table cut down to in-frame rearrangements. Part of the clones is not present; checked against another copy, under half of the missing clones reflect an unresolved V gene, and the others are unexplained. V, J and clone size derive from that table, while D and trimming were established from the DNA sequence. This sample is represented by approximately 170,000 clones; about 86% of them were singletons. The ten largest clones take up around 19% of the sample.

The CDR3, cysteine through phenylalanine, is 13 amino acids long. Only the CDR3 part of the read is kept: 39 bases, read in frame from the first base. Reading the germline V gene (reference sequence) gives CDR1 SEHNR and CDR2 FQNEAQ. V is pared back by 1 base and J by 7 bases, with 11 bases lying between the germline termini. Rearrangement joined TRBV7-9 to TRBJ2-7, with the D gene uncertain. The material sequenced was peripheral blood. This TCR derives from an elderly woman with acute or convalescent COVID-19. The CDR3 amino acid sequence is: CASSLVQVREQYF. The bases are TGTGCCAGCAGCTTAGTTCAGGTTCGGGAGCAGTACTTC.